This is a list of T cell receptor beta chains from one sample in a study of patients and donors after allogeneic stem cell transplantation. TCRdb itself ran the RT-PCR reads through MiXCR, one entry per CDR3 protein. In the table there are about 200,000 distinct CDR3 sequences, about 37% of which are singletons. The sample consisted of blood, either unsorted or a sorted T cell fraction (not recorded which). These receptors were obtained from a human donor who was either an allogeneic HSCT recipient or a stem cell or donor lymphocyte infusion donor (not recorded which). It is not recorded whose cells these are; they may come from a transplant donor. The conserved cysteine and the conserved F or W are not part of the CDR3 here. Each record gives: V gene, J gene, CDR3 protein.

TRBV10-3	TRBJ1-1	AISGVDRDEAF
TRBV21-1	TRBJ2-7	ASRGQGPSYEQY
TRBV3-1	TRBJ2-7	ASSQDVGAYYEQY
TRBV15	TRBJ2-1	ATSRGTSGGISQF
TRBV24-1	TRBJ1-1	ATSDSKGGSTEAF
TRBV12-3/TRBV12-4	TRBJ1-2	ASKPGTGLGYT
TRBV20-1	TRBJ1-1	SATGLPMNTEAF
TRBV12-3/TRBV12-4	TRBJ1-5	ASSLLDNQPQH
TRBV3-1	TRBJ1-1	ASRQLSSQEAF
TRBV18	TRBJ1-5	ASSDRESGQPQH
TRBV28	TRBJ2-1	ASSPLVEQF
TRBV30	TRBJ2-1	AWTSGGSSYNEQF
TRBV12-3/TRBV12-4	TRBJ1-2	ASSLIRGRVGGYT
TRBV9	TRBJ1-1	ASSERAVRTEAF
TRBV27	TRBJ1-5	ASRPDRTQPQH
TRBV4-1	TRBJ1-4	ASTARGGQPATNEKLF
TRBV14	TRBJ2-7	ASSQDLGQAPQY
TRBV2	TRBJ1-4	ASSDRRNNEKLF
TRBV28	TRBJ1-3	ASSRDPNSGNTIY
TRBV5-4	TRBJ2-7	ASSPGLLAGAYEQY
TRBV24-1	TRBJ1-6	ATSDSANSPLH
TRBV24-1	TRBJ2-1	ATSDRQYNEQF
TRBV12-3/TRBV12-4	TRBJ1-1	ASGRTGGGDAF
TRBV3-1	TRBJ2-3	ASSHRGAIAKDTQY
TRBV7-9	TRBJ1-6	ASSLERFSPLH